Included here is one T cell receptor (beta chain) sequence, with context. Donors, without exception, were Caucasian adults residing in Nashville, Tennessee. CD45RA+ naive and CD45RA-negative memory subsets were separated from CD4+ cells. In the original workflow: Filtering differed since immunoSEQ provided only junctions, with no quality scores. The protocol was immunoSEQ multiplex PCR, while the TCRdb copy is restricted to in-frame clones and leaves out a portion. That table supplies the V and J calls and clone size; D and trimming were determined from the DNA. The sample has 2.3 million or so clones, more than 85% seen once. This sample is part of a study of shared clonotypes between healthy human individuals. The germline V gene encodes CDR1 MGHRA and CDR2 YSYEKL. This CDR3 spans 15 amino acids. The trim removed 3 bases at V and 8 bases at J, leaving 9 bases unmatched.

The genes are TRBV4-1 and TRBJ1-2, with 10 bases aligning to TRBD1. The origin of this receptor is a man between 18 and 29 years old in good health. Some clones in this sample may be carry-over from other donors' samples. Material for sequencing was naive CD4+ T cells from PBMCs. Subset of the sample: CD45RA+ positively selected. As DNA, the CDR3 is TGCGCCAGCAGCCAGGTGTTCGACAGGGGGCAAGGCTACACCTTC. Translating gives CASSQVFDRGQGYTF.